Only one count was recorded for the clone carrying this T cell receptor (beta chain). The source of the sample is a study of blood T cell repertoires in COVID-19. About the study: COVID-19 samples from acute and convalescent phases originated in the United States, Italy and Spain.

The assay was immunoSEQ multiplex PCR, and TCRdb's table has in-frame clones only and misses some. The sample lists about 300,000 clones; just under 90% were seen once. In germline, CDR1 is LNHNV, CDR2 YYDKDF (reference sequence). The CDR3 runs 17 residues. Trimming at V came to 6 bases and at J to 0 bases, leaving 11 bases not matched to a gene. The sequenced sample consisted of peripheral blood. V and J are TRBV15 and TRBJ2-3; 8 bases are shared with TRBD2. This receptor was taken from a woman in her 30s with COVID-19, enrolled during active disease. This CDR3 is CATRNAGGQSSTDTQYF. The CDR3 DNA reads TGTGCCACCAGGAATGCGGGGGGCCAATCTAGCACAGATACGCAGTATTTT.